The clone carrying this T cell receptor beta chain was detected a few times. The record originates from a study of cytomegalovirus exposure and HLA in healthy donors. TCRdb's table, derived via immunoSEQ multiplex PCR, lists solely in-frame clones and lacks some. The data show 110,000 to 150,000 clones, about 88% seen once. The germline gives CDR1 LGHNA, CDR2 YNFKEQ. J lost 6 bases, V lost 0 bases, and 13 bases had no gene match. This CDR3 is built from 17 residues. The sample consisted of PBMCs. The J gene is TRBJ2-7, the V gene TRBV4-2; 8 bases are a match to TRBD2. The origin of this receptor is a young woman in good health and CMV-seropositive. In DNA form, the CDR3 reads TGTGCCAGCAGCCAAGATCTCTCGGCGGGGGGAACGGCCGAGCAGTACTTC. Its protein product is CASSQDLSAGGTAEQYF.